These 10 T cell receptor beta chains were sequenced from one sample in a study of blood T cell repertoires in COVID-19 (dated by TCRdb to about 2020). Libraries came from the immunoSEQ multiplex PCR assay. The table comes from immuneACCESS by way of TCRdb, which keeps in-frame sequences with V and J called. Part of the clones is missing from these tables; in studies checked, under half for an unresolved V gene and the rest for unknown reasons. The sample yields about 59,000 clones; around 80% were counted once. The ten largest account for approximately 3.5% of the sample. Sample: peripheral blood. Receptors originate from a man between 60 and 75 years old with acute or convalescent COVID-19.

The rearrangement uses TRBV7-2 and TRBJ1-6, with TRBD1 matching over 7 bases. The CDR3 has 15 residues. With V trimmed by 2 bases and J by 7 bases, 5 bases remained unmatched. Germline-derived CDR1 and CDR2 are SGHTA and FQGNSA. CDR3 sequence: CASSLMAGGNSPLHF. The CDR3 DNA reads TGTGCCAGCAGCTTAATGGCAGGGGGGAATTCACCCCTCCACTTT.

The chain couples TRBV5-4 to TRBJ2-7, with D tentatively TRBD2 (5 bases). The germline V and J ends were trimmed by 1 base and 4 bases, with 6 bases remaining between them. Germline CDR1 reads SGHNT; CDR2 reads YYREEE (reference sequence). The CDR3 has 12 residues. The CDR3 reads CASSLRGYEQYF. The CDR3 DNA sequence: TGTGCCAGCAGCTTGCGGGGATACGAGCAGTACTTC.

This clone was seen just once. The CDR3 sequence: CASSGLAVETQYF. The CDR3 DNA is TGTGCCAGCAGCGGACTAGCGGTTGAGACCCAGTACTTC. V and J are TRBV13 and TRBJ2-5; 10 positions match TRBD2. The V and J ends lost 5 bases and 5 bases, in that order; junction bases with no gene match: 2. The germline gives CDR1 PRHDT, CDR2 FYEKMQ (reference sequence). The CDR3 is made up of 13 amino acids.

The rearrangement links TRBV5-5 to TRBJ2-1; 13 bases fit TRBD2. There are 15 residues in the CDR3. Germline V lookup: CDR1 SGHKS, CDR2 YYEKEE (reference sequence). The trim removed 4 bases at V and 8 bases at J, leaving 6 bases unmatched. CDR3 sequence reads: CASSARTSGSDEQFF. The DNA for the CDR3 is TGTGCCAGCAGCGCCCGGACTAGCGGGAGTGATGAGCAGTTCTTC.

This chain connects TRBV12-3 or TRBV12-4 to TRBJ1-2; 9 bases line up with TRBD1. CDR3 length: 13 amino acids. The ends lost 5 bases at V and 7 bases at J; junction bases unmatched: 5. CDR3 DNA: TGTGCCAGCAGTGGGACAGGGTCAGGTGGCTACACCTTC. Its protein product is CASSGTGSGGYTF.

The chain is built from TRBV28 and TRBJ1-4; TRBD1 is a possible D gene (5 bases). Between the trimmed V and J ends, which lost 4 bases and 8 bases, there was a span of 20 bases. The germline V gene has CDR1 MDHEN and CDR2 SYDVKM. The CDR3 extends over 16 amino acids. CDR3 sequence (DNA): TGTGCCAGCAGTTCTCGATGGGGGGGGTTCGACGAAAAACTGTTTTTT. As protein: CASSSRWGGFDEKLFF.

The sample holds a few counts of this clone. This chain connects TRBV4-3 to TRBJ1-1; D gene uncertain. CDR1 is LGHNA and CDR2 is YSLEER in the germline V gene. Trimming removed 0 bases from V and 0 bases from J, with 8 bases in between. The CDR3 spans 15 residues. CDR3 nucleotides: TGCGCCAGCAGCCAAGAGGACTTACTGAACACTGAAGCTTTCTTT. Translating gives CASSQEDLLNTEAFF.

This chain uses TRBV4-3 with TRBJ2-1; 7 positions agree with TRBD1. With V trimmed by 0 bases and J by 6 bases, 5 bases remained unmatched. Germline-derived CDR1 and CDR2 are LGHNA and YSLEER. This CDR3 region has 15 residues. The CDR3 is CASSQDWTGPNEQFF. CDR3 coding DNA: TGCGCCAGCAGCCAAGACTGGACAGGACCCAATGAGCAGTTCTTC.

This chain connects TRBV9 to TRBJ2-1; D is possibly TRBD1 (6 bases). The CDR3 is 16 residues long. V lost 4 bases to trimming and J lost 4 bases, with 18 bases between them. Germline assignment: CDR1 SGDLS and CDR2 YYNGEE. The CDR3 DNA reads as TGTGCCAGCAGCCCCTTTCAGGACAGCTTGTACAATGAGCAGTTCTTC. This encodes CASSPFQDSLYNEQFF.

The CDR3 is CASSQPYRGGNTEAFF. DNA for the CDR3: TGCGCCAGCAGCCAGCCATACAGGGGCGGTAACACTGAAGCTTTCTTT. The V and J genes are TRBV4-1 and TRBJ1-1; TRBD1 agrees at 7 bases. Losses at the gene ends were 3 bases for V and 2 bases for J; bases not matched to a gene: 9. Germline V gene lookup returns CDR1 MGHRA and CDR2 YSYEKL. This CDR3 is 16 amino acids long.